Listed below are T cell receptor beta chains from one sample, sequenced in a study of shared clonotypes between healthy human individuals. The method was immunoSEQ multiplex PCR; TCRdb's version includes in-frame clones alone and lacks a portion of them. This sample yields about 2.1 million clones, of which 93% are seen a single time; around 1.7% belongs to the top ten. The sample was naive CD8+ T cells from PBMCs. Receptors originate from a man between 18 and 29 years old in good health. Some clones in this sample may be carry-over from other donors' samples. Each CDR3 is given with its conserved first and last residue. Each record gives: CDR3 DNA, CDR3 protein, J gene, D gene, clone size, V gene. A D gene is named only where the DNA matches it firmly. Not all rows give a size; the values are once, few, many and, for expanded clones, a class.

TGCGCCAGCAGCCATCAAACCGGGACAGGCTACGAGCAGTACTTC	CASSHQTGTGYEQYF	TRBJ2-7	TRBD1	-	TRBV4-1
TGTGCCACCTGGGGGGGTGTGGAGACCCAGTACTTC	CATWGGVETQYF	TRBJ2-5	TRBD2	-	TRBV25-1
TGTGCTAGTGCCCAGACATCGGGCGGTGAGCAGTTCTTC	CASAQTSGGEQFF	TRBJ2-1	-	-	TRBV12-5
TGTGCCAGCAGCGGGCCTAGCGGGAACTTCTACGAGCAGTACTTC	CASSGPSGNFYEQYF	TRBJ2-7	TRBD2	-	TRBV9
TGCAGCGTAACTAGCGGGAGTTCGTACGAGCAGTACTTC	CSVTSGSSYEQYF	TRBJ2-7	TRBD2	-	TRBV29-1
TGTGCCAGCAGTTTATCGTTGGGACTAGCGGGCAATGAGCAGTTCTTC	CASSLSLGLAGNEQFF	TRBJ2-1	TRBD2	-	TRBV27
TGCGCCAGCAGCCTGACTAGCGGGACGCATCTAACCGGGGAGCTGTTTTTT	CASSLTSGTHLTGELFF	TRBJ2-2	TRBD2	-	TRBV4-3
TGTGCCAGCAGCAAATCTGACCAATCCATATACAATGAGCAGTTCTTC	CASSKSDQSIYNEQFF	TRBJ2-1	-	-	TRBV13
TGCGCCAGCAGCCAAAAGGCACTCCAGGGGCTTGGAAACACCATATATTTT	CASSQKALQGLGNTIYF	TRBJ1-3	-	-	TRBV4-1
TGTGCCAGCAGTTTACGGAGGGCCGATGAGCAGTTCTTC	CASSLRRADEQFF	TRBJ2-1	-	-	TRBV28
TGTGCCAGCAGCTTTCGGGACAGGGCTTACGAGCAGTACTTC	CASSFRDRAYEQYF	TRBJ2-7	TRBD1	-	TRBV7-7
TGCGCCAGCAGCTTGGGGATGGGCCTAGCGGGAAAAGAGACCCAGTACTTC	CASSLGMGLAGKETQYF	TRBJ2-5	TRBD2	-	TRBV5-1
TGTGCCAGCAGCGTAGACGGGAGGGCCGGAGATACGCAGTATTTT	CASSVDGRAGDTQYF	TRBJ2-3	TRBD2	-	TRBV9
TGCGCCACCGGCCAGGGGTACAATGAGCAGTTCTTC	CATGQGYNEQFF	TRBJ2-1	-	-	TRBV4-3
TGTGCCAGCAGCGTAATGCGGAAGCTAATGAACACTGAAGCTTTCTTT	CASSVMRKLMNTEAFF	TRBJ1-1	-	few	TRBV9
TGCGCCAGCAGCCTCACTAGCGGCTTTTACGAGCAGTACTTC	CASSLTSGFYEQYF	TRBJ2-7	TRBD2	-	TRBV4-1
TGTGCCAGCAGTCTGAGACAGGGGGCGGCCTACGAGCAGTACTTC	CASSLRQGAAYEQYF	TRBJ2-7	TRBD1	-	TRBV27
TGTGCCAGCAGCCAACCGGGACAGATAAACACCGGGGAGCTGTTTTTT	CASSQPGQINTGELFF	TRBJ2-2	TRBD1	-	TRBV28
TGTGCCAGCTCACCGGGGACTAGCGGGCAGTTATACAATGAGCAGTTCTTC	CASSPGTSGQLYNEQFF	TRBJ2-1	TRBD2	-	TRBV18
TGTGCCAGCAGCCTTGGGACAGGGCCCGGGGACGAGCAGTACTTC	CASSLGTGPGDEQYF	TRBJ2-7	TRBD1	-	TRBV13
TGTGCCAGCAGTTCACTAGCGGAGCAAGAGACCCAGTACTTC	CASSSLAEQETQYF	TRBJ2-5	TRBD2	-	TRBV27
TGTGCCGAGGCCAGCGGGAGGTTGAATGAGCAGTTCTTC	CAEASGRLNEQFF	TRBJ2-1	-	-	TRBV21-1
TGTGCCAGCAGCCCGAATGGCTACGAGCAGTACTTC	CASSPNGYEQYF	TRBJ2-7	-	-	TRBV11-2
TGTGCCACCAGCAGTCGGATAGCAAACACTGAAGCTTTCTTT	CATSSRIANTEAFF	TRBJ1-1	-	-	TRBV15
TGTGCCAGCAGTGAACATTGGCGGGAGGGCGGGGAGACCCAGTACTTC	CASSEHWREGGETQYF	TRBJ2-5	TRBD2	-	TRBV25-1
TGTGCCAGCATAAGGACAGGTGAAGCTTTCTTT	CASIRTGEAFF	TRBJ1-1	TRBD1	-	TRBV6-5
TGTGCCAGCAGCTTGGCCAGTGGCCCGGGGGGCCACGAGCAGTACTTC	CASSLASGPGGHEQYF	TRBJ2-7	-	-	TRBV5-5
TGTGCCAGCTCAACAGGGACAGGGGTGAGCAATCAGCCCCAGCATTTT	CASSTGTGVSNQPQHF	TRBJ1-5	TRBD1	-	TRBV18
TGTGCCAGCAGAGACGAACGGGACGGAAACACTGAAGCTTTCTTT	CASRDERDGNTEAFF	TRBJ1-1	-	-	TRBV2
TGCGCCAGCAGCCTAGGACATGGGCAGTTCTTC	CASSLGHGQFF	TRBJ2-1	-	-	TRBV4-1
TGTGCCAGCAGGGAAGGACAGGGGATCACCGGGGAGCTGTTTTTT	CASREGQGITGELFF	TRBJ2-2	TRBD1	-	TRBV5-4
TGTGCCAGTAGTATCCGGGCAGGGGGCGCAGATACGCAGTATTTT	CASSIRAGGADTQYF	TRBJ2-3	TRBD1	-	TRBV19
TGTGCCAGCAGCTTGATTCCGGAGACTGAAGCTTTCTTT	CASSLIPETEAFF	TRBJ1-1	-	many	TRBV5-6
TGTGCCAGTAGTTTTTGGACGGCCCTAAGTAGCACCGGGGAGCTGTTTTTT	CASSFWTALSSTGELFF	TRBJ2-2	-	-	TRBV19
TGCGCCAGCAGCGCGGGGACTACCCCCCGGGACGAGCAGTACTTC	CASSAGTTPRDEQYF	TRBJ2-7	TRBD2	-	TRBV4-3
TGTGCCAGCAGCTTAGCGGGAGCCTACAATGAGCAGTTCTTC	CASSLAGAYNEQFF	TRBJ2-1	-	-	TRBV11-3
TGTGCCAGCAGTTACGGGCCAGGAGATGACACTGAAGCTTTCTTT	CASSYGPGDDTEAFF	TRBJ1-1	-	-	TRBV6-5
TGCGCCAGCAGCCCGTATCCTTCCTACGAGCAGTACTTC	CASSPYPSYEQYF	TRBJ2-7	-	-	TRBV5-1
TGTGCCAGTCTGGCCCTTTCCTACGAGCAGTACTTC	CASLALSYEQYF	TRBJ2-7	-	-	TRBV6-6
TGTGCCAGCAGCAAGCTAGCGGGAGGACGTGCTACGCAGTATTTT	CASSKLAGGRATQYF	TRBJ2-3	TRBD2	-	TRBV28
TGTGCCAGCAGTCCCCCCGGAGCGGGAGTCGTTCACGAGCAGTACTTC	CASSPPGAGVVHEQYF	TRBJ2-7	TRBD2	-	TRBV28